This TCR beta chain was identified in a study of T cells expressing NK-cell markers. On the study more broadly: It was sorted CD3+CD56+NKG2C+, CD3+CD56+NKG2C- and CD3+CD56-NKG2C+ T cells that supplied the TCR beta repertoires. The eight sequenced donors comprised seven who were HCMV-seropositive and one who was seronegative.

TCR beta cDNA was generated via 5'RACE template switching incorporating UMIs. From its re-call of the 5' RACE reads, TCRdb lists each CDR3 protein once, without DNA. This sample's table has about 370,000 distinct CDR3 sequences. This CDR3 region has 14 residues. Germline V CDR1 and CDR2: SGHRS, YFSETQ. Sequencing was performed on blood T cells: a sorted CD56 or NKG2C T cell subset, CD4+ or CD8+ T cells, or bulk PBMC T cells (not recorded which). This clonotype was obtained from a woman aged 50 to 60 in good health. V and J are TRBV5-1 and TRBJ2-7; TCRdb lists TRBD1, though no DNA is available to test this call. The CDR3 region is CASSLGGQVYEQYF.